One and the same sample provided the 31 T cell receptor beta chains below, sequenced in a study of blood T cell repertoires in COVID-19. Sequencing was performed with immunoSEQ multiplex PCR; in TCRdb, only in-frame clones are kept and a portion is missing. The repertoire consists of 250,000 to 350,000 clones, with roughly 86% occurring once and the leading ten covering roughly 1.6%. The sequenced material came from peripheral blood. The receptors derive from a woman between 45 and 65 years old with acute or convalescent COVID-19.

The gene calls are TRBV7-3 and TRBJ2-3; D is perhaps TRBD2 (6 bases). Deletions cut 2 bases from V and 15 bases from J, with 15 bases between. The CDR3 is made up of 12 amino acids. Germline values: CDR1 SGHTA, CDR2 FQGTGA. For the CDR3, the DNA is TGTGCCAGCAGCTTAGGCCACGGGAGTAAATATTTT. Its protein is CASSLGHGSKYF.

This clone has more than one count but fewer than ten. The chain has TRBV6-5 and TRBJ2-1; D ambiguous. CDR3 size: 15 residues. Germline V CDR1 and CDR2: MNHEY, SVGAGI. Deletions cut 0 bases from V and 9 bases from J, with 15 bases between. In DNA, the CDR3 is TGTGCCAGCAGTTACTCGTTTCTAGACCCGAGTGAGCAGTTCTTC. It codes for CASSYSFLDPSEQFF.

This clone occurred a few times. The rearrangement joins TRBV6-5 to TRBJ2-5; D not resolved. The V gene lost 11 bases and the J gene lost 2 bases, with 6 bases spanning the gap. Germline lookup yields CDR1 MNHEY and CDR2 SVGAGI. The CDR3 runs 10 residues. CDR3 amino acids: CAGGQETQYF. In nucleotides, the CDR3 is TGTGCCGGCGGTCAAGAGACCCAGTACTTC.

The chain couples TRBV5-1 to TRBJ2-5; tentative D call: TRBD2 (7 bases). The germline gives CDR1 SGHRS, CDR2 YFSETQ. Trimming left V 3 bases short and J 4 bases short, with 10 bases between. The CDR3 runs 13 residues. The CDR3 coding sequence is TGCGCCAGCAGCTGGGGGGGCGGAGAGACCCAGTACTTC. This sequence encodes CASSWGGGETQYF.

This chain joins TRBV5-3 and TRBJ1-4; tentatively, D is TRBD1 (5 bases). TRBV5-3 is flagged as an ORF with uncertain function. Trimming removed 6 bases from V and 4 bases from J, with 19 bases in between. The CDR3 consists of 16 residues. The CDR3 sequence is CARNNRLLGGNEKLFF. The CDR3 DNA follows: TGTGCCAGAAATAATAGGCTCCTGGGGGGTAATGAAAAACTGTTTTTT.

This rearrangement joins TRBV4-3 to TRBJ1-2, with D unresolved. V shed 0 bases and J shed 4 bases, with 9 bases lying between them. The CDR3 loop spans 14 amino acids. The germline gives CDR1 LGHNA, CDR2 YSLEER. CDR3 nucleotides: TGCGCCAGCAGCCAAGATGCGGGCCCCTATGGCTACACCTTC. Its protein is CASSQDAGPYGYTF.

This clone was seen once. The chain uses TRBV28 and TRBJ1-1, with 8 bases fitting TRBD1. Germline V gene data show CDR1 as MDHEN and CDR2 as SYDVKM. V shed 6 bases, J shed 1 base, and the junction held 10 bases outside the gene matches. CDR3 size: 16 residues. CDR3 sequence: CASSPRGQVRNTEAFF. In nucleotides, the CDR3 is TGTGCCAGCAGCCCCAGGGGGCAGGTGAGGAACACTGAAGCTTTCTTT.

The chain's CDR3 is CASSELGTGDGQETQYF. The CDR3 DNA follows: TGTGCCAGCAGTGAGCTTGGGACAGGAGATGGCCAAGAGACCCAGTACTTC. The genes are TRBV28 and TRBJ2-5; TRBD1 agrees at 8 bases. The CDR3 contains 17 residues. With V trimmed by 5 bases and J by 1 base, 12 bases remained unmatched. The germline V gene has CDR1 MDHEN and CDR2 SYDVKM. The complete variable domain, with remaining parts taken from reference TRBV28 and TRBJ2-5, reads DVKVTQSSRYLVKRTGEKVFLECVQDMDHENMFWYRQDPGLGLRLIYFSYDVKMKEKGDIPEGYSVSREKKERFSLILESASTNQTSMYLCASSELGTGDGQETQYFGPGTRLLVL.

The chain couples TRBV28 to TRBJ2-6; possibly TRBD2 for D (5 bases). This CDR3 spans 16 amino acids. V was pared by 4 bases and J by 0 bases, with 10 bases between. Germline CDR1 reads MDHEN; CDR2 reads SYDVKM. The CDR3 nucleotides read TGTGCCAGCAGTTATAGAGGGATCTCTGGGGCCAACGTCCTGACTTTC. Amino acid sequence: CASSYRGISGANVLTF.

The chain joins TRBV27 to TRBJ2-7; 10 bases line up with TRBD2. J gave up 1 base and V 4 bases, and 7 bases lay outside the gene matches. The germline V gene has CDR1 MNHEY and CDR2 SMNVEV (reference sequence). This CDR3 spans 16 amino acids. CDR3 DNA sequence: TGTGCCAGCAGTTCGGTAGCGGGAGGTCGATCCTACGAGCAGTACTTC. Encoded protein: CASSSVAGGRSYEQYF.

This chain links TRBV7-2 with TRBJ2-5; TRBD2 matches 9 bases. CDR1 and CDR2 (germline): SGHTA, FQGNSA. This CDR3 has 14 amino acids. The V and J ends lost 1 base and 9 bases, in that order; junction bases with no gene match: 6. This chain's CDR3 is CASSLGGTSNSQYF. The CDR3 DNA sequence: TGTGCCAGCAGCTTAGGTGGGACTAGCAATTCCCAGTACTTC.

The gene calls are TRBV5-1 and TRBJ2-2, with TRBD1 identical over 7 bases. This CDR3 contains 16 residues. Trimming at V came to 0 bases and at J to 3 bases, leaving 5 bases not matched to a gene. Per the germline V gene, CDR1 is SGHRS and CDR2 is YFSETQ. DNA of the CDR3: TGCGCCAGCAGCTTGGTTGGACAGGTGGACACCGGGGAGCTGTTTTTT. Its translation is CASSLVGQVDTGELFF.

The chain recombines TRBV6-5 with TRBJ1-5, with D unresolved. Trimming took off 5 bases at V and 6 bases at J, with 14 bases between the two ends. Germline CDR1 MNHEY, CDR2 SVGAGI. There are 14 residues in the CDR3. The CDR3 reads CASSPLSESQPQHF. The DNA for the CDR3 is TGTGCCAGCAGTCCCCTTAGTGAGTCTCAGCCCCAGCATTTT.

The chain has TRBV7-8 and TRBJ2-7; a possible D gene is TRBD2 (6 bases). Per the germline V gene, CDR1 is SGHVS and CDR2 is FQNEAQ. The CDR3 is 16 residues long. V shed 5 bases and J shed 4 bases, with 21 bases lying between them. The chain's CDR3 is CASSPQGGLTGYEQYF. The CDR3 DNA follows: TGTGCCAGCAGCCCTCAGGGTGGACTAACAGGTTACGAGCAGTACTTC.

This sequence joins TRBV15 and TRBJ1-4; no firm D call. Germline CDR1 reads LNHNV; CDR2 reads YYDKDF (reference sequence). The CDR3 runs 12 residues. V was shortened by 1 base and J by 6 bases, with 3 bases between the two germline ends. The CDR3 loop reads CATSRADEKLFF. CDR3 bases: TGTGCCACCAGCAGAGCTGATGAAAAACTGTTTTTT. Looking up the rest from reference TRBV15 and TRBJ1-4 gives the full variable domain: DAMVIQNPRYQVTQFGKPVTLSCSQTLNHNVMYWYQQKSSQAPKLLFHYYDKDFNNEADTPDNFQSRRPNTSFCFLDIRSPGLGDTAMYLCATSRADEKLFFGSGTQLSVL.

J is TRBJ1-6 and V is TRBV10-3; 7 bases agree with TRBD1. Germline V gives CDR1 ENHRY, CDR2 SYGVKD. The CDR3 is made up of 16 amino acids. The ends lost 5 bases at V and 7 bases at J; junction bases unmatched: 11. For the CDR3, the DNA is TGTGCCATCAGTAAGACAGGGACCGTCTCAAATTCACCCCTCCACTTT. Translated: CAISKTGTVSNSPLHF.

The V gene is TRBV12-3 or TRBV12-4, the J gene TRBJ2-1, with D tentatively TRBD1 (6 bases). Deletions cut 7 bases from V and 4 bases from J, with 11 bases between. This CDR3 contains 13 residues. CDR3 region: CASTGVRYNEQFF. CDR3 nucleotide sequence: TGTGCCAGCACAGGGGTCAGGTACAATGAGCAGTTCTTC.

This chain joins TRBV6-5 and TRBJ1-2, with TRBD1 as a possible D gene (6 bases). V was cut by 6 bases and J by 5 bases, with 13 bases left in between. This CDR3 is 13 amino acids long. The V gene's germline CDR1 is MNHEY and CDR2 SVGAGI. The CDR3 coding sequence is TGTGCCAGCAGATCATACAGGGAATATGGCTACACCTTC. Its protein product is CASRSYREYGYTF.

The chain recombines TRBV19 with TRBJ1-1; D is possibly TRBD1 (5 bases). Germline V gives CDR1 LNHDA, CDR2 SQIVND (reference sequence). V lost 6 bases and J lost 1, with 9 bases in between. The CDR3 runs to 13 residues. CDR3 protein: CASRRGENTEAFF. The DNA for the CDR3 is TGTGCCAGTAGAAGGGGCGAGAACACTGAAGCTTTCTTT.

As to this clone: One end of the junction is discordant with germline, which a read error may explain. This chain joins TRBV7-7 and TRBJ2-6; weak D call: TRBD1 (5 bases). The V gene's germline CDR1 is SSHAT and CDR2 FNYEAQ (reference sequence). The CDR3 has 16 amino acids. DNA for the CDR3: TGTGCTAGCAGCCAAGTAGCAGGGTCTGGGGCCAACGTCCTGACTTTC. Translated, it gives CASSQVAGSGANVLTF.

The chain combines TRBV28 with TRBJ2-7; 10 bases fit TRBD2. In germline, CDR1 is MDHEN, CDR2 SYDVKM. CDR3 size: 14 residues. V shed 5 bases and J 3 bases; nucleotides not matched to a gene: 4. The CDR3 region is CASSRTSGVYEQYF. The CDR3 DNA reads as TGTGCCAGCAGTCGGACTAGCGGAGTCTACGAGCAGTACTTC.

V gene TRBV7-2 combines with J gene TRBJ2-1, with TRBD2 matching 7 bases. There are 17 residues in the CDR3. V lost 3 bases, J lost 0 bases, and 8 bases stayed unmatched. Germline lookup yields CDR1 SGHTA and CDR2 FQGNSA. The CDR3 DNA reads as TGTGCCAGCAGCTTGCTGGCTAGCGGCTTCTCCTACAATGAGCAGTTCTTC. Translated, it gives CASSLLASGFSYNEQFF.

The chain combines TRBV4-1 with TRBJ2-1, with 12 bases matching TRBD2. V was clipped by 7 bases and J by 4 bases; unmatched bases: 8. Germline V gene lookup returns CDR1 MGHRA and CDR2 YSYEKL. The CDR3 is 16 residues long. The CDR3 loop is CASTLLAGGIYNEQFF. The CDR3 DNA reads TGCGCCAGCACCCTACTAGCGGGAGGTATTTACAATGAGCAGTTCTTC.

The chain recombines TRBV29-1 with TRBJ2-1, with 8 bases identical to TRBD2. CDR3 size: 15 residues. Germline V CDR1 and CDR2: SQVTM, ANQGSEA. V shed 1 base and J 9 bases; nucleotides not matched to a gene: 11. The CDR3 sequence is CSVEGVSGNRGEQFF. The CDR3 coding sequence is TGCAGCGTTGAAGGGGTTAGCGGGAATCGTGGTGAGCAGTTCTTC.

The chain joins TRBV19 to TRBJ2-6; D may be TRBD2 (7 bases). The germline gives CDR1 LNHDA, CDR2 SQIVND (reference sequence). There are 17 residues in the CDR3. V lost 4 bases to trimming and J lost 2 bases, with 15 bases between them. The CDR3 DNA follows: TGTGCCAGTAGTAGAACCGCGGGGGCGGCTGGGGCCAACGTCCTGACTTTC. Protein product: CASSRTAGAAGANVLTF.

This chain joins TRBV27 and TRBJ2-3; TRBD2 is a possible D gene (6 bases). This CDR3 is built from 14 residues. Germline CDR1 and CDR2: MNHEY and SMNVEV (reference sequence). Trimming pared 5 bases from V and 6 bases from J, leaving 15 bases between. The chain's CDR3 is CASSTSGTADTQYF. The DNA of the CDR3 is TGTGCCAGCAGTACCTCCGGGACTGCGGATACGCAGTATTTT.

The chain joins TRBV11-2 to TRBJ1-1; possible D gene TRBD1, 5 bases. CDR1 is SGHAT, CDR2 FQNNGV, per germline. V was clipped by 5 bases and J by 1 base, with 17 bases between them. The CDR3 has 16 amino acids. CDR3 DNA: TGTGCCAGCAGCCCAACGAGCCGGGGGGGGAACACTGAAGCTTTCTTT. This sequence encodes CASSPTSRGGNTEAFF. The full variable domain, rest sourced from reference TRBV11-2 and TRBJ1-1, is EAGVAQSPRYKIIEKRQSVAFWCNPISGHATLYWYQQILGQGPKLLIQFQNNGVVDDSQLPKDRFSAERLKGVDSTLKIQPAKLEDSAVYLCASSPTSRGGNTEAFFGQGTRLTVV.

This clone was observed once. The chain uses TRBV24-1 and TRBJ1-5; 8 nucleotides line up with TRBD1. CDR3 length equals 15 residues. V lost 4 bases and J lost 6; bases outside the gene matches: 7. Germline loops: CDR1 KGHDR, CDR2 SFDVKD. This chain's CDR3 is CATSESRRGLQPQHF. The CDR3 coding sequence is TGTGCCACCAGTGAGTCCCGCAGGGGGCTTCAGCCCCAGCATTTT.

V usage is TRBV5-1 and J usage is TRBJ1-1, with D unclear. Deletions cut 1 base from V and 0 bases from J, with 7 bases between. CDR3 size: 14 residues. The germline gives CDR1 SGHRS, CDR2 YFSETQ. The CDR3 sequence is CASSLSQMNTEAFF. DNA of the CDR3: TGCGCCAGCAGCTTGTCCCAGATGAACACTGAAGCTTTCTTT.

The table lists this clone with a few counts. The V and J genes are TRBV28 and TRBJ2-3; possible D gene TRBD2, 5 bases. V lost 1 base and J lost 4, with 12 bases in between. The germline CDR1 and CDR2 sequences are MDHEN and SYDVKM. The CDR3 loop spans 15 amino acids. CDR3 DNA: TGTGCCAGCAGTTTATCTCGGGGTATCGCAGATACGCAGTATTTT. Translating gives CASSLSRGIADTQYF.

This chain uses TRBV18 with TRBJ2-7, with 9 bases matching TRBD1. The trim removed 4 bases at V and 3 bases at J, leaving 7 bases unmatched. CDR1 and CDR2 (germline): KGHSH, LQKENI. The CDR3 loop spans 15 amino acids. The CDR3 bases are TGTGCCAGCTCACTCGGAGGACAGGGGTTCTACGAGCAGTACTTC. Its protein product is CASSLGGQGFYEQYF.